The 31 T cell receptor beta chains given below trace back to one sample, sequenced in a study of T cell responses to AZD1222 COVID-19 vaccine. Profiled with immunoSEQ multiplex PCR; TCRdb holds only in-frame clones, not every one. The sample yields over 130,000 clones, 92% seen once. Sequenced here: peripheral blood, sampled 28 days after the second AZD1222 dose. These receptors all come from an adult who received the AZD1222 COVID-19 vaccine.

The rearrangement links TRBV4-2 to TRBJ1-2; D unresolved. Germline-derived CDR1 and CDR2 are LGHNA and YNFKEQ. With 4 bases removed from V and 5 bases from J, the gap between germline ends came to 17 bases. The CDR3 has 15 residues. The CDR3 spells CASSPPLRIEYGYTF. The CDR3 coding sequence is TGTGCCAGCAGCCCCCCTCTCCGCATCGAGTATGGCTACACCTTC.

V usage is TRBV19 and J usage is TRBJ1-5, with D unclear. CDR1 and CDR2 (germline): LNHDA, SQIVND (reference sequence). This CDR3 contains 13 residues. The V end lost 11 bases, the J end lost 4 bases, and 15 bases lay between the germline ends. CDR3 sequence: CAGSPTLNQPQHF. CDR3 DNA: TGTGCCGGTTCCCCCACGTTGAATCAGCCCCAGCATTTT. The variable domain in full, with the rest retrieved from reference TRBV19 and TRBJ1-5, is DGGITQSPKYLFRKEGQNVTLSCEQNLNHDAMYWYRQDPGQGLRLIYYSQIVNDFQKGDIAEGYSVSREKKESFPLTVTSAQKNPTAFYLCAGSPTLNQPQHFGDGTRLSIL.

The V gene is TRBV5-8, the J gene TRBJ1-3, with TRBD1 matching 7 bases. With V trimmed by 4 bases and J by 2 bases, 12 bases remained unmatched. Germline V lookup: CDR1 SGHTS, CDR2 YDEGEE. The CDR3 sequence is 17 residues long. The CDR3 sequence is CASSRGTAELTGNTIYF. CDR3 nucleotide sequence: TGTGCCAGCAGCCGCGGGACAGCTGAATTAACTGGAAACACCATATATTTT.

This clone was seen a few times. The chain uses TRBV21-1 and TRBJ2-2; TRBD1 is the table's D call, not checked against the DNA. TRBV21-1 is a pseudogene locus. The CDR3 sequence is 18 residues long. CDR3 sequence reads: CASSENRPDRLNTGELFF. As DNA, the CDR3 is TGTGCCAGCAGCGAAAACCGACCGGACAGGCTGAACACCGGGGAGCTGTTTTTT.

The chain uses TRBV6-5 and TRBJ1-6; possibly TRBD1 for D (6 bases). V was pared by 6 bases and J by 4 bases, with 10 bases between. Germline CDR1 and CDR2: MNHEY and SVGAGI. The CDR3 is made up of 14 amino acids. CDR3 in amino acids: CASRLTGYNSPLHF. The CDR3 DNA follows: TGTGCCAGCAGGTTAACAGGGTATAATTCACCCCTCCACTTT.

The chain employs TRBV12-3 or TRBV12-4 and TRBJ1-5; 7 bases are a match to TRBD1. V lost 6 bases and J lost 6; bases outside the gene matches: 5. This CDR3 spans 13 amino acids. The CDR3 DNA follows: TGTGCCAGCAGCAGACAGGGCAGTCAGCCCCAGCATTTT. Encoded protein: CASSRQGSQPQHF.

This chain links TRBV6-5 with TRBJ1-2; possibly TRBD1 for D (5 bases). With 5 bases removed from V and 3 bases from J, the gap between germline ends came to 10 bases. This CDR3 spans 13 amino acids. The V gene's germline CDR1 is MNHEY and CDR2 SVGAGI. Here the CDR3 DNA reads TGTGCCAGCAGTCGGGACGGGCACTATGGCTACACCTTC. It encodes CASSRDGHYGYTF.

In nucleotides, the CDR3 is TGTGCCAGTAGGGACTGGGACGACACAGATACGCAGTATTTT. Translated, it gives CASRDWDDTDTQYF. The chain is built from TRBV19 and TRBJ2-3; D is tentatively TRBD1 or TRBD2 (5 bases each). The V end was cut by 6 bases, the J end by 2 bases, with 12 bases between. Germline lookup yields CDR1 LNHDA and CDR2 SQIVND (reference sequence). The CDR3 contains 14 residues.

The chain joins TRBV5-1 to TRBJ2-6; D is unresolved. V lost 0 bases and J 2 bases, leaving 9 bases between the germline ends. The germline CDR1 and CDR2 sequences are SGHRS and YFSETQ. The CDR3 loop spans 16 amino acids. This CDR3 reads CASSLGTSAGANVLTF. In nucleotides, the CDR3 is TGCGCCAGCAGCTTGGGGACGTCAGCTGGGGCCAACGTCCTGACTTTC.

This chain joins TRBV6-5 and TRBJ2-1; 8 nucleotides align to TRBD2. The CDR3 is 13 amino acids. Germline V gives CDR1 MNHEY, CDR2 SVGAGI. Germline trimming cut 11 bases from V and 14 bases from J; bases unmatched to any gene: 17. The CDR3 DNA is TGTGCCTACACCAGCGGAGGCGGGAGGCCAAAGTTCTTC. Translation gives CAYTSGGGRPKFF.

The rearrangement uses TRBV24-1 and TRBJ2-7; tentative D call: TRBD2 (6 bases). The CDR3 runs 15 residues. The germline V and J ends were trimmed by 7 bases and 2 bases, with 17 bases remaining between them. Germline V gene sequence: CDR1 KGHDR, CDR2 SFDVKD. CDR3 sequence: CATSVSGEGAYEQYF. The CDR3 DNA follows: TGTGCCACCAGCGTCTCGGGGGAAGGGGCCTACGAGCAGTACTTC.

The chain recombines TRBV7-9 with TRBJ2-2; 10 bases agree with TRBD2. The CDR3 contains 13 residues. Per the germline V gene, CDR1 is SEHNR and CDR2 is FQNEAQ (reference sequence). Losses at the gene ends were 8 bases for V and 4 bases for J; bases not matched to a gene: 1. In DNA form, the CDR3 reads TGTGCCAGCCCTAGCGGGGGCACCGGGGAGCTGTTTTTT. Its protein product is CASPSGGTGELFF. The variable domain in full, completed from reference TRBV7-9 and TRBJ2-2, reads DTGVSQNPRHKITKRGQNVTFRCDPISEHNRLYWYRQTLGQGPEFLTYFQNEAQLEKSRLLSDRFSAERPKGSFSTLEIQRTEQGDSAMYLCASPSGGTGELFFGEGSRLTVL.

In DNA, the CDR3 is TGTGCCACCGACAGGGCGAAGAACACCGGGGAGCTGTTTTTT. Its translation is CATDRAKNTGELFF. J is TRBJ2-2 and V is TRBV19; 7 bases are a match to TRBD1. The CDR3 has 14 residues. The germline CDR1 and CDR2 sequences are LNHDA and SQIVND (reference sequence). J gave up 1 base and V 10 bases, and 6 bases lay outside the gene matches.

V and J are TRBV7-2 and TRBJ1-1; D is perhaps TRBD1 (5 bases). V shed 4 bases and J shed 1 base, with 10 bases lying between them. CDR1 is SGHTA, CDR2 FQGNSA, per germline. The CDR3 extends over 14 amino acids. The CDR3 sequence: CASSSGGGNTEAFF. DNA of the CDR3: TGTGCCAGCAGCTCTGGGGGGGGGAACACTGAAGCTTTCTTT.

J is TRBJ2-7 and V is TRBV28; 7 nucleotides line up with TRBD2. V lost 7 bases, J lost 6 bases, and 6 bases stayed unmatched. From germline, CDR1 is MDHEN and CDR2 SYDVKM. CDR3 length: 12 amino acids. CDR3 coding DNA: TGTGCCAGCACCTCGGGGGAGGGCGAGCAGTACTTC. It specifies CASTSGEGEQYF.

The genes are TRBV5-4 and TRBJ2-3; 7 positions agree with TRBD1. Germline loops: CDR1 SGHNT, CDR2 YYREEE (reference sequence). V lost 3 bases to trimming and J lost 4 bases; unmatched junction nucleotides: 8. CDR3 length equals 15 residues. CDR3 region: CASSSGATGADTQYF. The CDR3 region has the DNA TGTGCCAGCAGCTCGGGCGCTACAGGGGCAGATACGCAGTATTTT.

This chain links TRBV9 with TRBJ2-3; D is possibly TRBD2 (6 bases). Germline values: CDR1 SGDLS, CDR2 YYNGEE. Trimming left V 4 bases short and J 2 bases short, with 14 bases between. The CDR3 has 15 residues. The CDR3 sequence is CASSPWWGDTDTQYF. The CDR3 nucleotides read TGTGCCAGCAGCCCCTGGTGGGGGGACACAGATACGCAGTATTTT.

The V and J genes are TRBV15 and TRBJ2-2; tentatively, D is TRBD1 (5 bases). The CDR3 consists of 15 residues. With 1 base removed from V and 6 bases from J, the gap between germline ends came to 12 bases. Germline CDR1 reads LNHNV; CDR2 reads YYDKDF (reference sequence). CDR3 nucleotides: TGTGCCACCAGCAGAGGGGGCTCAGGCGCCGGGGAGCTGTTTTTT. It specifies CATSRGGSGAGELFF.

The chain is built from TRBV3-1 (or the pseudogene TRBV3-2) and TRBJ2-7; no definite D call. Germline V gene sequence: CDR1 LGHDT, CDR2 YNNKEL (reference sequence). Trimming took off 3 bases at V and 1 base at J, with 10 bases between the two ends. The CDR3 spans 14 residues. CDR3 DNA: TGTGCCAGCAGCCACGGTTTAGGTTCCTACGAGCAGTACTTC. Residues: CASSHGLGSYEQYF.

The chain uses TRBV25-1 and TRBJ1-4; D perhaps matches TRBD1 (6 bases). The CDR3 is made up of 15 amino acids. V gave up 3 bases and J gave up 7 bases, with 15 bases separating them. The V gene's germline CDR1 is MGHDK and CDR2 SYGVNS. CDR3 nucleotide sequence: TGTGCCAGCAGTGACCCGGGGGCGGGGGGTGAAAAACTGTTTTTT. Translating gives CASSDPGAGGEKLFF.

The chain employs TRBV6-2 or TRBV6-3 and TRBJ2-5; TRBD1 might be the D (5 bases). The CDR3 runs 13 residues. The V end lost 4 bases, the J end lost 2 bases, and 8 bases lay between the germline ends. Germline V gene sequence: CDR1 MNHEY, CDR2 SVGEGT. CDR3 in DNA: TGTGCCAGCAGTTCGACAGTTCAAGAGACCCAGTACTTC. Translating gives CASSSTVQETQYF.

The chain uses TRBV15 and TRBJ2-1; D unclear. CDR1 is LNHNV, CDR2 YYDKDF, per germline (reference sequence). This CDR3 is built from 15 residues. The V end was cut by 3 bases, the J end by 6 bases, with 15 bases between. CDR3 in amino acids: CATSRPLQDPNEQFF. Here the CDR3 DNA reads TGTGCCACCAGCAGGCCGCTTCAGGACCCCAATGAGCAGTTCTTC.

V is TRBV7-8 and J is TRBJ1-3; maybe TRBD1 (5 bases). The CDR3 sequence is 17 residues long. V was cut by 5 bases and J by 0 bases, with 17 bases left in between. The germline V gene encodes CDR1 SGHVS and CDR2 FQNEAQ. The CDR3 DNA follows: TGTGCCAGCAGCCCTAGGGGAGGGTTTAGCTCTGGAAACACCATATATTTT. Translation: CASSPRGGFSSGNTIYF.

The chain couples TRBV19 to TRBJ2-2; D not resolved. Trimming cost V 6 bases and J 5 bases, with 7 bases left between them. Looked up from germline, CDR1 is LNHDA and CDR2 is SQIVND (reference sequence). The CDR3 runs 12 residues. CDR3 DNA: TGTGCCAGTAGAGACCATACCGGGGAGCTGTTTTTT. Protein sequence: CASRDHTGELFF.

The CDR3 here is CASSPAVNTEAFF. Written as DNA, the CDR3 is TGCGCCAGCAGCCCGGCCGTGAACACTGAAGCTTTCTTT. The chain recombines TRBV5-1 with TRBJ1-1; no reliable D call. The CDR3 loop spans 13 amino acids. Germline CDR1 reads SGHRS; CDR2 reads YFSETQ. Trimming left V 4 bases short and J 0 bases short, with 7 bases between.

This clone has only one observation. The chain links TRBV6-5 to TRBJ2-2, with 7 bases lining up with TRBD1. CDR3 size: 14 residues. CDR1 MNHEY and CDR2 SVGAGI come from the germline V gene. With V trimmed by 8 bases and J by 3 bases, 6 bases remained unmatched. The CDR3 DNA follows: TGTGCCAGCCACAGGGGCACGGACACCGGGGAGCTGTTTTTT. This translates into CASHRGTDTGELFF.

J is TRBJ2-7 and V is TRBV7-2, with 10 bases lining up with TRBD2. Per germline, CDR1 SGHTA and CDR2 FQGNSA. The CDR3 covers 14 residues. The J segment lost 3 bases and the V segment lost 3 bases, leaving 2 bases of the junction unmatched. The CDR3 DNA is TGTGCCAGCAGCTTCACTAGCGGGATCTACGAGCAGTACTTC. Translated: CASSFTSGIYEQYF.

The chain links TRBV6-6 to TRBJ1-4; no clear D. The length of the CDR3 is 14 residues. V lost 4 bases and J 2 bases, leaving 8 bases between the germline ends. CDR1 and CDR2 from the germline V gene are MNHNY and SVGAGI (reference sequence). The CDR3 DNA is TGTGCCAGCAGTTTGACGGGGACTAATGAAAAACTGTTTTTT. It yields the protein CASSLTGTNEKLFF.

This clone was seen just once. The CDR3 bases are TGTGCCAGCAGTCCACAGACAGGGCCCTACGAGCAGTACTTC. Translation gives CASSPQTGPYEQYF. J is TRBJ2-7 and V is TRBV6-1, with 7 bases matching TRBD1. Germline V lookup: CDR1 MNHNS, CDR2 SASEGT. Trimming removed 5 bases from V and 2 bases from J; junction bases left unmatched: 6. This CDR3 is built from 14 residues.

The CDR3 sequence: CASSTSALKIQETQYF. The DNA of the CDR3 is TGTGCCAGCAGTACCTCGGCGCTAAAGATCCAAGAGACCCAGTACTTC. The V call is TRBV25-1, the J call TRBJ2-5; the D is unclear. Germline V gene lookup returns CDR1 MGHDK and CDR2 SYGVNS. V was cut by 5 bases and J by 1 base, with 17 bases left in between. The CDR3 loop spans 16 amino acids.

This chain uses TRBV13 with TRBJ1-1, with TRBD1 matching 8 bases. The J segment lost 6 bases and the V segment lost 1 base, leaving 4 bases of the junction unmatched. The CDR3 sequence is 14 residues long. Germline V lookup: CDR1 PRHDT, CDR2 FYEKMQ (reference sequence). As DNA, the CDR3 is TGTGCCAGCAGCTTAGACAGGGGGTTCTCTGAAGCTTTCTTT. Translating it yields CASSLDRGFSEAFF.